Sequencing of this T cell receptor beta chain was carried out in a study of blood T cells in healthy people across ages. The junction had 1 base not matched to a gene; V was cut back by 3 bases and J by 2 bases. Germline-derived CDR1 and CDR2 are KGHSH and LQKENI. The CDR3 covers 15 residues. The authors ran a second PCR of 7 to 11 cycles using a sample-barcoded 5' primer and a J-beta primer mix. Via MiXCR, TCRdb re-called the 5' RACE reads, giving one row per CDR3 protein. The sample holds approximately 1.5 million distinct CDR3 sequences, roughly 43% seen once. The rearrangement uses TRBV18 and TRBJ2-2, with TRBD1 matching over 9 bases. The origin of this receptor is a woman in her late teens or twenties in good health. Sequencing was performed on blood. In DNA form, the CDR3 reads TGTGCCAGCTCACCGGACAGGGGTAACACCGGGGAGCTGTTTTTT. Translation gives CASSPDRGNTGELFF.